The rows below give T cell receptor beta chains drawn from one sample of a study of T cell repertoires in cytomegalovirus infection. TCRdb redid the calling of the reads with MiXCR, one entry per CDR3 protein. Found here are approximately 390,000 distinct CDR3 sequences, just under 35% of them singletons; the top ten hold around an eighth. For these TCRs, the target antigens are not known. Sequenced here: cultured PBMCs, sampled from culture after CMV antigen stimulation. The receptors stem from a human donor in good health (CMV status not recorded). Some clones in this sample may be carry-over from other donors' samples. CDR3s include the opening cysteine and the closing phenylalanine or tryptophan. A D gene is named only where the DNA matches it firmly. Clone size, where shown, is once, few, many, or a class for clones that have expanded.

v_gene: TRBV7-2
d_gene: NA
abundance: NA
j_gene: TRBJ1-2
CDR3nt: TGTGCCAGCAGCTTATGGGAATCTGGCTACACCTTC
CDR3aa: CASSLWESGYTF

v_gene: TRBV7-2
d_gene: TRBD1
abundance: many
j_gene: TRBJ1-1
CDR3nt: TGTGCCAGCAGCTCAGGGGGCAACACTGAAGCTTTCTTT
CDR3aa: CASSSGGNTEAFF

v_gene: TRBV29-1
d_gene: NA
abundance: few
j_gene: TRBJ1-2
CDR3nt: TGCAGCGTTTTGAACAAACAGCAGAATGGCTACACCTTC
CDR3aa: CSVLNKQQNGYTF

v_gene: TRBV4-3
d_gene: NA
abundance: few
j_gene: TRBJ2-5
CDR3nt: TGCGCCAGCAGCCAAGATTACGGACTACCCCAAGAGACCCAGTACTTC
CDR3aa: CASSQDYGLPQETQYF

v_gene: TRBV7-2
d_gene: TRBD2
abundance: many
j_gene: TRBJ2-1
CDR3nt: TGTGCCAGCAGCCGGGGGACTAGCGGGGTTGATGAGCAGTTCTTC
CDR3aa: CASSRGTSGVDEQFF

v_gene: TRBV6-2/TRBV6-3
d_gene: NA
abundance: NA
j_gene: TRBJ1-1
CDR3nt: TGTGCCAGCAGTTACGCCTTTGACACCTCGGGTGAAGCTTTCTTT
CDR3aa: CASSYAFDTSGEAFF

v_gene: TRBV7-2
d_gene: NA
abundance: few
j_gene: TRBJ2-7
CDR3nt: TGTGCCAGCAGCCAAGTAAGCTACGAGCAGTACTTC
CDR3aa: CASSQVSYEQYF

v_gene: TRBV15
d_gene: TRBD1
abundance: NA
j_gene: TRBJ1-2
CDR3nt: TGTGCCACCAGCAGAGTAATGGCAGGGGGAAACTATGGCTACACCTTC
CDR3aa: CATSRVMAGGNYGYTF

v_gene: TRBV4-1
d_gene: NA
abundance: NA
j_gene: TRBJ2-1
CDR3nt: TGCGCCAGCAGCCAAGCGCCTAGCGCTCACAATGAGCAGTTCTTC
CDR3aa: CASSQAPSAHNEQFF

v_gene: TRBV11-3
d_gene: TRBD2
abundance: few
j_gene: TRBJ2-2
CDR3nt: TGTGCCAGCAGCTCCAGCGGGACGAACACCGGGGAGCTGTTTTTT
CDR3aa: CASSSSGTNTGELFF

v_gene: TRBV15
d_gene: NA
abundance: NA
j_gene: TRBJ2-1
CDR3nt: TGTGCCACCAGCAGAGAAGGAAGGACGCTATACAATGAGCAGTTCTTC
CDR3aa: CATSREGRTLYNEQFF

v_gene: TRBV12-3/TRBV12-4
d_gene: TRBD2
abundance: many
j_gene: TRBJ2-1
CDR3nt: TGTGCCAGCAGTCTCTTTAGCGGGAGCCCCCGTGGCAATGAGCAGTTCTTC
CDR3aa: CASSLFSGSPRGNEQFF